Below are 32 T cell receptor beta chains sequenced from a single sample in a study of blood T cells in healthy people across ages. The second PCR ran about 6 to 11 cycles with a sample-barcoded 5' primer and J-beta primers. TCRdb itself ran the 5' RACE reads through MiXCR, one entry per CDR3 protein. The repertoire holds over a million distinct CDR3 sequences, with approximately 43% as singletons. The source material was blood. These receptor sequences come from a woman younger than 35 in good health.

The chain uses TRBV29-1 and TRBJ2-3; D is possibly TRBD1 (6 bases). The CDR3 covers 15 residues. Per the germline V gene, CDR1 is SQVTM and CDR2 is ANQGSEA. The germline V and J ends were trimmed by 8 bases and 1 base, with 19 bases remaining between them. CDR3: CSIRWGQEGTDTQYF. CDR3 nucleotide sequence: TGCAGCATTAGGTGGGGGCAGGAAGGCACAGATACGCAGTATTTT.

This rearrangement joins TRBV6-5 to TRBJ2-6, with D hard to call. The CDR3 runs to 15 residues. The V end was cut by 6 bases, the J end by 3 bases, with 12 bases between. CDR1 MNHEY and CDR2 SVGAGI come from the germline V gene. The CDR3 DNA reads as TGTGCCAGCAGACTAAGGAGAGATGGGGCCAACGTCCTGACTTTC. Amino acid sequence: CASRLRRDGANVLTF.

The chain has TRBV2 and TRBJ2-1, with D possibly TRBD2 on 6 matching bases. V was cut by 4 bases and J by 7 bases, with 8 bases left in between. The CDR3 is 12 amino acids. CDR1 is SNHLY and CDR2 is FYNNEI in the germline V gene. Here the CDR3 reads CASSVLANEQFF. The DNA for the CDR3 is TGTGCCAGCAGTGTACTAGCAAATGAGCAGTTCTTC.

The gene calls are TRBV29-1 and TRBJ2-1; maybe TRBD1 (7 bases). In germline, CDR1 is SQVTM, CDR2 ANQGSEA. V was trimmed by 6 bases and J by 4 bases, leaving 19 bases between them. This CDR3 has 15 residues. CDR3 nucleotides: TGCAGCGTCATCTACCGGGACAGCGGGTACAATGAGCAGTTCTTC. Its translation is CSVIYRDSGYNEQFF.

This clonotype came up a few times. The CDR3 reads CASSHGVAQPQHF. The CDR3 DNA is TGTGCCAGCAGCCACGGGGTGGCTCAGCCCCAGCATTTT. The rearrangement joins TRBV6-5 to TRBJ1-5; D unresolved. Germline values: CDR1 MNHEY, CDR2 SVGAGI. The CDR3 is 13 residues long. The germline V and J ends were trimmed by 6 bases and 6 bases, with 12 bases remaining between them.

The chain recombines TRBV5-1 with TRBJ1-1; 7 positions agree with TRBD1. Germline CDR1 is SGHRS and CDR2 is YFSETQ. The CDR3 is 14 residues long. The trim removed 4 bases at V and 1 base at J, leaving 4 bases unmatched. CDR3 coding DNA: TGCGCCAGCAGCCAGGGGGACACGAACACTGAAGCTTTCTTT. Its translation is CASSQGDTNTEAFF.

This chain uses TRBV13 with TRBJ1-4; no reliable D call. This CDR3 has 14 residues. V was shortened by 3 bases and J by 2 bases, with 7 bases between the two germline ends. The V gene's germline CDR1 is PRHDT and CDR2 FYEKMQ (reference sequence). The CDR3 loop reads CASSFSQTNEKLFF. As DNA, the CDR3 is TGTGCCAGCAGCTTTAGTCAGACTAATGAAAAACTGTTTTTT.

The CDR3 here is CASSYGRLGGYEQYF. The CDR3 nucleotides read TGTGCCAGCAGTTACGGGCGACTAGGAGGGTACGAGCAGTACTTC. The chain links TRBV6-2 or TRBV6-3 to TRBJ2-7, with D tentatively TRBD2 (6 bases). CDR3 length: 15 amino acids. Trimming pared 2 bases from V and 4 bases from J, leaving 15 bases between. Germline V lookup: CDR1 MNHEY, CDR2 SVGEGT.

CDR3 region: CASSQGQGLWPQHF. CDR3 coding DNA: TGTGCCAGCAGCCAAGGACAGGGCCTATGGCCCCAGCATTTT. This chain uses TRBV3-1 with TRBJ1-5; 7 positions match TRBD1. V lost 1 base, J lost 9 bases, and 6 bases stayed unmatched. This CDR3 has 14 residues. The germline V gene encodes CDR1 LGHDT and CDR2 YNNKEL (reference sequence).

The chain recombines TRBV11-2 with TRBJ2-1; D gene uncertain. Trimming pared 3 bases from V and 15 bases from J, leaving 15 bases between. The CDR3 consists of 12 residues. Germline CDR1 and CDR2: SGHAT and FQNNGV. The CDR3 sequence is CASSFFGQVPFF. CDR3 nucleotide sequence: TGTGCCAGCAGCTTTTTCGGTCAAGTACCGTTCTTC.

The chain has TRBV4-3 and TRBJ2-1, with 7 bases that match TRBD2. Trimming cost V 0 bases and J 2 bases; bases outside gene matches: 4. The CDR3 runs 16 residues. Germline V gene data show CDR1 as LGHNA and CDR2 as YSLEER. This CDR3 reads CASSQDGLAAYNEQFF. In nucleotides, the CDR3 is TGCGCCAGCAGCCAAGATGGCCTAGCGGCCTACAATGAGCAGTTCTTC.

V usage is TRBV4-1 and J usage is TRBJ1-2; 7 bases map to TRBD1. CDR1 is MGHRA, CDR2 YSYEKL, per germline. The CDR3 sequence is 14 residues long. Losses at the gene ends were 5 bases for V and 4 bases for J; bases not matched to a gene: 7. The DNA of the CDR3 is TGCGCCAGCAGCACTCGGGACAGCCTCTATGGCTACACCTTC. This codes for CASSTRDSLYGYTF.

This clonotype was found many times. This chain joins TRBV7-2 and TRBJ2-7, with D unclear. Trimming pared 1 base from V and 0 bases from J, leaving 7 bases between. In germline, CDR1 is SGHTA, CDR2 FQGNSA. CDR3 size: 14 residues. CDR3 in amino acids: CASSLDWNSYEQYF. In nucleotides, the CDR3 is TGTGCCAGCAGCTTAGACTGGAACTCCTACGAGCAGTACTTC.

The chain employs TRBV24-1 and TRBJ1-2; a possible D gene is TRBD1 (6 bases). The germline CDR1 and CDR2 sequences are KGHDR and SFDVKD. The length of the CDR3 is 15 residues. V dropped 4 bases and J dropped 3 bases, with 14 bases sitting between them. CDR3 sequence (DNA): TGTGCCACCAGTGACACAAAACAGGGAGACTATGGCTACACCTTC. Translated: CATSDTKQGDYGYTF.

The rearrangement joins TRBV10-3 to TRBJ1-5, with D possibly TRBD1 on 5 matching bases. The CDR3 covers 13 residues. CDR1 is ENHRY, CDR2 SYGVKD, per germline. The CDR3 DNA is TGTGCGGGAGCCGGGGGAAGGAGTCAGCCCCAGCATTTT. Translating it yields CAGAGGRSQPQHF.

The chain is built from TRBV7-9 and TRBJ2-7; 7 bases align to TRBD1. There are 16 residues in the CDR3. The V and J ends lost 5 bases and 3 bases, in that order; junction bases with no gene match: 13. CDR1 is SEHNR, CDR2 FQNEAQ, per germline (reference sequence). CDR3 DNA sequence: TGTGCCAGCAGCCAACCCACCGGGACAGAAGACTACGAGCAGTACTTC. This codes for CASSQPTGTEDYEQYF.

Turning to this clonotype: A much bigger clone sits one base away, suggesting this may be a read error. The chain uses TRBV4-1 and TRBJ2-3; no firm D call. The CDR3 spans 12 residues. Germline values: CDR1 MGHRA, CDR2 YSYEKL. CDR3 sequence: CASSEELRTQYF. Here the CDR3 DNA reads TGCGCCAGCAGCGAAGAGCTGCGTACGCAGTATTTT.

This clonotype was seen more than once but under ten times. The chain is built from TRBV7-2 and TRBJ1-6, with a weak D call TRBD1 (5 bases). The CDR3 has 17 residues. The V gene's germline CDR1 is SGHTA and CDR2 FQGNSA. V shed 2 bases and J shed 3 bases, with 14 bases lying between them. CDR3 in amino acids: CASSLSRRDLYNSPLHF. The CDR3 DNA reads TGTGCCAGCAGCTTATCGCGCCGGGACCTCTATAATTCACCCCTCCACTTT.

The chain carries TRBV4-1 and TRBJ1-1; D is unclear. CDR1 and CDR2 (germline): MGHRA, YSYEKL. V dropped 1 base and J dropped 3 bases, with 12 bases sitting between them. The CDR3 is made up of 15 amino acids. CDR3 protein: CASSQGFYLYTEAFF. The CDR3 DNA follows: TGCGCCAGCAGCCAAGGATTTTACCTATACACTGAAGCTTTCTTT.

With regard to this clonotype: A much larger clone differs from this one at a single base, so this may be a read error. This chain joins TRBV11-2 and TRBJ2-4; the D gene is possibly TRBD2 (6 bases). The length of the CDR3 is 14 residues. Germline-derived CDR1 and CDR2 are SGHAT and FQNNGV. V was shortened by 3 bases and J by 13 bases, with 19 bases between the two germline ends. The CDR3 nucleotides are TGTGCCAGCAGCTTTCCCGGGAGTGACAATGAGCAGTACTTC. It specifies CASSFPGSDNEQYF.

CDR3: CASSLGPGWSTDTQYF. The CDR3 DNA sequence: TGTGCCAGCAGCTTAGGTCCTGGATGGAGCACAGATACGCAGTATTTT. The J gene is TRBJ2-3, the V gene TRBV7-9; D call uncertain. There are 16 residues in the CDR3. Trimming shortened V by 1 base and J by 0 bases, and 11 bases separated the two germline ends. Germline V gene lookup returns CDR1 SEHNR and CDR2 FQNEAQ (reference sequence). Supplemented by reference TRBV7-9 and TRBJ2-3, the full variable domain reads DTGVSQNPRHKITKRGQNVTFRCDPISEHNRLYWYRQTLGQGPEFLTYFQNEAQLEKSRLLSDRFSAERPKGSFSTLEIQRTEQGDSAMYLCASSLGPGWSTDTQYFGPGTRLTVL.

This chain connects TRBV6-1 to TRBJ2-1; TRBD2 matches at 9 bases. This CDR3 comprises 14 residues. Germline V gives CDR1 MNHNS, CDR2 SASEGT. J lost 8 bases, V lost 3 bases, and 5 bases had no gene match. CDR3 amino acids: CASSDPSGNYEQFF. The CDR3 DNA reads TGTGCCAGCAGTGACCCTAGCGGGAACTATGAGCAGTTCTTC.

This chain joins TRBV19 and TRBJ1-2; TRBD1 aligns across 9 bases. V gave up 9 bases and J gave up 5 bases; unmatched junction bases: 13. This CDR3 has 15 residues. CDR1 LNHDA and CDR2 SQIVND come from the germline V gene (reference sequence). CDR3 nucleotides: TGTGCCAGCACCATTGGACAGGGGACGAGTTATGGCTACACCTTC. Translated: CASTIGQGTSYGYTF.

This sequence joins TRBV20-1 and TRBJ2-1; 13 bases match TRBD2. Trimming at V came to 4 bases and at J to 6 bases, leaving 3 bases not matched to a gene. CDR3 length: 14 residues. Germline loops: CDR1 DFQATT, CDR2 SNEGSKA (reference sequence). CDR3: CSATWTSGSNEQFF. The CDR3 nucleotides read TGCAGTGCTACCTGGACTAGCGGGAGCAATGAGCAGTTCTTC.

The chain combines TRBV6-2 or TRBV6-3 with TRBJ2-1; D is uncertain. The CDR3 is 15 residues long. V lost 2 bases, J lost 8 bases, and 16 bases lay in between. Germline-derived CDR1 and CDR2 are MNHEY and SVGEGT. The CDR3 here is CASSYASTLVHEQFF. In DNA form, the CDR3 reads TGTGCCAGCAGTTACGCTTCGACTTTGGTACATGAGCAGTTCTTC.

CDR3 residues: CASSSLRQGAYF. As DNA, the CDR3 is TGTGCCAGCAGCTCCCTGAGACAGGGGGCGTACTTC. This rearrangement joins TRBV7-9 to TRBJ2-4; the match to TRBD1 covers 10 bases. The V gene's germline CDR1 is SEHNR and CDR2 FQNEAQ (reference sequence). This CDR3 is built from 12 residues. The ends lost 4 bases at V and 15 bases at J; junction bases unmatched: 6.

The chain's CDR3 is CASGLDPGPQYF. The CDR3 nucleotides are TGTGCTAGTGGTTTAGACCCGGGGCCCCAGTACTTC. The rearrangement links TRBV12-5 to TRBJ2-5; D assignment may be TRBD1 or TRBD2 (5 bases each). This CDR3 has 12 residues. CDR1 and CDR2 (germline): LGHNT, FRNRAP. The ends were cut back, 3 bases at V and 9 bases at J, with 11 bases in the middle. The variable domain in full, completed from reference TRBV12-5 and TRBJ2-5, reads DARVTQTPRHKVTEMGQEVTMRCQPILGHNTVFWYRQTMMQGLELLAYFRNRAPLDDSGMPKDRFSAEMPDATLATLKIQPSEPRDSAVYFCASGLDPGPQYFGPGTRLLVL.

This clonotype came up a few times. The V call is TRBV6-5, the J call TRBJ2-7; a weak D match, TRBD1 (6 bases). Trimming removed 1 base from V and 7 bases from J, with 11 bases in between. CDR1 is MNHEY and CDR2 is SVGAGI in the germline V gene. This CDR3 spans 13 amino acids. CDR3: CASSYFQGREQYF. In DNA form, the CDR3 reads TGTGCCAGCAGTTACTTTCAGGGGCGAGAGCAGTACTTC.

This clonotype has only a few counts. The J gene is TRBJ1-2, the V gene TRBV27; D perhaps matches TRBD1 (5 bases). CDR1 MNHEY and CDR2 SMNVEV come from the germline V gene (reference sequence). With 5 bases removed from V and 7 bases from J, the gap between germline ends came to 29 bases. The CDR3 length is 18 residues. The CDR3 region is CASSPTSAGHYVDIGYTF. The CDR3 DNA is TGTGCCAGCAGTCCCACCTCGGCAGGGCACTATGTAGATATTGGCTACACCTTC.

This chain connects TRBV20-1 to TRBJ1-2, with no clear D. From germline, CDR1 is DFQATT and CDR2 SNEGSKA (reference sequence). V dropped 0 bases and J dropped 6 bases, with 5 bases sitting between them. This CDR3 contains 11 residues. Written as DNA, the CDR3 is TGCAGTGCTAGAGAGGGCAATGGCTACACCTTC. Translation: CSAREGNGYTF.

This chain connects TRBV27 to TRBJ2-1; D may be TRBD1 or TRBD2 (5 bases each). CDR1 and CDR2 from the germline V gene are MNHEY and SMNVEV (reference sequence). Trimming took off 7 bases at V and 7 bases at J, with 17 bases between the two ends. This CDR3 spans 14 amino acids. CDR3 nucleotides: TGTGCCAGCAACGCCCGGGGACCCGATAATGAGCAGTTCTTC. Its protein is CASNARGPDNEQFF.

This clonotype was observed a few times. This sequence joins TRBV4-3 and TRBJ1-2, with TRBD1 matching 7 bases. V shed 0 bases, J shed 8 bases, and the junction held 6 bases outside the gene matches. This CDR3 comprises 14 residues. In germline, CDR1 is LGHNA, CDR2 YSLEER. The CDR3 protein is CASSQDPRGQGYTF. The CDR3, as DNA: TGCGCCAGCAGCCAAGATCCTAGGGGGCAAGGCTACACCTTC.